This T cell receptor beta chain originates from a study of T cell repertoires in cytomegalovirus infection. Study at large: Matching HLA type and CMV infection were both indicated by public TCR beta signatures. Whole-study findings and limits: The ex vivo response was dominated by HLA-C-restricted CMV-specific TCR beta clonotypes. People with CMV and the relevant HLA were identified by cumulative public TCR beta family frequency.

Via MiXCR, TCRdb re-called the reads, giving one row per CDR3 protein. The sample has roughly 190,000 distinct CDR3 sequences; 8% to 10% are singletons. In its sample, this clonotype was seen many times. What it binds is unknown. CDR1 and CDR2 (germline): KGHDR, SFDVKD. The germline V and J ends were trimmed by 0 bases and 9 bases, with 18 bases remaining between them. This CDR3 is built from 16 residues. The V gene is TRBV24-1, the J gene TRBJ2-3, with D perhaps matching TRBD1 (6 bases). Input material: PBMCs. The clonotype originates from a human donor in good health (CMV status not recorded). Some clones in this sample may be carry-over from other donors' samples. CDR3 protein: CATSDLRDKRSTTQYF. DNA for the CDR3: TGTGCCACCAGTGATTTGCGGGACAAAAGATCTACCACGCAGTATTTT.